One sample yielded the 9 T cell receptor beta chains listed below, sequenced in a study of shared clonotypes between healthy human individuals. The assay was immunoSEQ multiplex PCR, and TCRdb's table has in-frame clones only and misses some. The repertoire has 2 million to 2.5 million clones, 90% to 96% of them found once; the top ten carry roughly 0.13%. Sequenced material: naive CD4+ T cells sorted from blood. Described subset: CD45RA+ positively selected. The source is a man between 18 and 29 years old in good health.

CDR3 in DNA: TGTGCCAGCAGCTTATCTGGACATTCCTACGAGCAGTACTTC. Translation: CASSLSGHSYEQYF. The genes are TRBV11-3 and TRBJ2-7, with a possible D match to TRBD1 (5 bases). The CDR3 has 14 residues. V dropped 2 bases and J dropped 1 base, with 9 bases sitting between them. Germline-derived CDR1 and CDR2 are SGHNT and YENEEA.

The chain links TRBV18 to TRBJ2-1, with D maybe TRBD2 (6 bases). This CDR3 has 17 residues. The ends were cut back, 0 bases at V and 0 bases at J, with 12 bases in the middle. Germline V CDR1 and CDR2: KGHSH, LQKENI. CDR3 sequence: CASSPPSWEVSYNEQFF. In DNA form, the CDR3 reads TGTGCCAGCTCACCACCCTCGTGGGAGGTCTCCTACAATGAGCAGTTCTTC.

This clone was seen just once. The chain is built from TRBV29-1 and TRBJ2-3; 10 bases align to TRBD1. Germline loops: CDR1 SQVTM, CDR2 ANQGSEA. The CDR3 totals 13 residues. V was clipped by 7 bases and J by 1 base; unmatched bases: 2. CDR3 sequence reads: CSADRGGTDTQYF. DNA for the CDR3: TGCAGCGCGGACAGGGGGGGCACAGATACGCAGTATTTT.

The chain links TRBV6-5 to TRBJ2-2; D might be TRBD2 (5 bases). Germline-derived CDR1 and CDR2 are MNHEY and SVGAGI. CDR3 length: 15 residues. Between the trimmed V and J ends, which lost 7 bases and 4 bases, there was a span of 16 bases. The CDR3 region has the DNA TGTGCCAGCACCTTCCTAGCTCTCCGCACCGGGGAGCTGTTTTTT. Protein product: CASTFLALRTGELFF.

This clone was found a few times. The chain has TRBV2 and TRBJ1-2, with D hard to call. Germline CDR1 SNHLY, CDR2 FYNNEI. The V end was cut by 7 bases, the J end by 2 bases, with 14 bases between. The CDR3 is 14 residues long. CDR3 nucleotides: TGTGCCAGCAAGGGCGGCGGTTCCAACTATGGCTACACCTTC. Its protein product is CASKGGGSNYGYTF. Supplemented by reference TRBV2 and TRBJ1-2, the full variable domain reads EPEVTQTPSHQVTQMGQEVILRCVPISNHLYFYWYRQILGQKVEFLVSFYNNEISEKSEIFDDQFSVERPDGSNFTLKIRSTKLEDSAMYFCASKGGGSNYGYTFGSGTRLTVV.

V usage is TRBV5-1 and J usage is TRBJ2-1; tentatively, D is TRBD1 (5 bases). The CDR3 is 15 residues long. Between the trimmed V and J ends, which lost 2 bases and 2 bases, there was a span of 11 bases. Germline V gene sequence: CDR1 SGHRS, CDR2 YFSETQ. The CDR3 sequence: CASSFLGEPYNEQFF. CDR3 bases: TGCGCCAGCAGCTTCCTAGGGGAACCCTACAATGAGCAGTTCTTC.

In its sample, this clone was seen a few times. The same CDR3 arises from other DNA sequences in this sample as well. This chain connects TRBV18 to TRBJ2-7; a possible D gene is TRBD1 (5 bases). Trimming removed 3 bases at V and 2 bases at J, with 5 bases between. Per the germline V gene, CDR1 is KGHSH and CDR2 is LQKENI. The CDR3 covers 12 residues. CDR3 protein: CASSPDTYEQYF. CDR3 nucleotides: TGTGCCAGCTCACCGGACACCTACGAGCAGTACTTC.

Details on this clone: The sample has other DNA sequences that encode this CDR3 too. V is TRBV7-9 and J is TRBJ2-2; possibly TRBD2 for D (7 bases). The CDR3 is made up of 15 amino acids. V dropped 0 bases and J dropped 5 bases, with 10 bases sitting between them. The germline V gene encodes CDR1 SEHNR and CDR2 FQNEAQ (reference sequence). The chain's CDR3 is CASSLAGGRTGELFF. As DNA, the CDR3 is TGTGCCAGCAGCTTAGCCGGGGGGCGAACCGGGGAGCTGTTTTTT. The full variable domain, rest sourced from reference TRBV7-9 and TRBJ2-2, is DTGVSQNPRHKITKRGQNVTFRCDPISEHNRLYWYRQTLGQGPEFLTYFQNEAQLEKSRLLSDRFSAERPKGSFSTLEIQRTEQGDSAMYLCASSLAGGRTGELFFGEGSRLTVL.

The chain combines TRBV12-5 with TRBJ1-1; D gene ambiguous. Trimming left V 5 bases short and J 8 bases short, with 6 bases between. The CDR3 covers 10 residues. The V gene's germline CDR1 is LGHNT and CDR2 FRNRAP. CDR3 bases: TGTGCTAGTGGTCCGAAGGAAGCTTTCTTT. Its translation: CASGPKEAFF.